This T cell receptor beta chain was sequenced during a study of shared clonotypes between healthy human individuals. Looking at the study overall: Each donor's CD4 naive and CD4 memory cells filled three plates apiece, CD8 naive two, and CD8 memory one.

Several immunoSEQ 96-well plates shared each subset's DNA, each plate a replicate. Assay: immunoSEQ multiplex PCR; the TCRdb copy retains only in-frame clones and omits some. Of roughly 1,000,000 clones in the sample, around 82% were seen once. The CDR3 is made up of 17 amino acids. Germline V gene data show CDR1 as SGHNT and CDR2 as YYREEE (reference sequence). V lost 4 bases, J lost 1 base, and 17 bases lay in between. Memory CD4+ cells were the fraction left after CD45RA+ naive selection. This clone was recorded once. The chain uses TRBV5-4 and TRBJ2-2; D may match TRBD1 or TRBD2 (6 bases each). This clonotype was sampled from a man between 18 and 29 years old in good health. Some clones in this sample may be carry-over from other donors' samples. Sequenced sample: memory CD4+ T cells from PBMCs. Subset meaning: CD45RA-negative fraction. CDR3 nucleotide sequence: TGTGCCAGCAGCCCGGGTAGGGGGGCCCTGAACACCGGGGAGCTGTTTTTT. Residues: CASSPGRGALNTGELFF. Filled out from reference TRBV5-4 and TRBJ2-2, the complete variable domain reads ETGVTQSPTHLIKTRGQQVTLRCSSQSGHNTVSWYQQALGQGPQFIFQYYREEENGRGNFPPRFSGLQFPNYSSELNVNALELDDSALYLCASSPGRGALNTGELFFGEGSRLTVL.